The following is a T cell receptor (beta chain) sequence with its context. Antigen specificity is unknown. The CDR3 consists of 15 residues. The germline V gene encodes CDR1 KGHSH and CDR2 LQKENI. Trimming took 0 bases from V and 4 from J; bases not matched to a gene: 1. 60 Vbeta and 13 Jbeta primers were used in PCR. The authors' processing: Roughly 12 million of 70 million to 80 million unique TCR beta chains were shared, per a later count. The data were produced by immunoSEQ multiplex PCR, yet TCRdb's version contains in-frame clones alone and is incomplete. That table is the source of V, J and clone size, and D and trimming were worked out from the DNA. The sample yields roughly 100,000 clones, 75% to 85% seen once. These data belong to a study of cytomegalovirus exposure and HLA in healthy donors. Findings and caveats of the study: Donor immune exposure was known only as CMV serostatus. An observed cluster of highly shared sequence variants was recorded as a likely sequencing artifact. Later genetic work tied a missense DCLRE1C variant to beta-chain V and J trimming.

This clonotype was obtained from a man aged 25 to 40 in good health and CMV-seronegative. This chain connects TRBV18 to TRBJ2-1, with TRBD2 matching 9 bases. The material sequenced was PBMCs. CDR3 bases: TGTGCCAGCTCACCACCTAGCGGGAGTTACAATGAGCAGTTCTTC. Amino acids: CASSPPSGSYNEQFF.